This TCR beta chain was identified in a study of blood T cell repertoires in COVID-19. On the study more broadly: Collection of acute and convalescent COVID-19 samples took place in the United States, Italy and Spain. The analysed material was cDNA or gDNA that came from T cells, B-cell-depleted T cells, or PBMCs.

In the authors' workflow: Researchers report that nucleated cell counts were estimated from reference gene primer amplification. The protocol was immunoSEQ multiplex PCR, while the TCRdb copy is restricted to in-frame clones and leaves out a portion. That table furnishes V, J and clone size, whereas the DNA furnished D and trimming. The table records almost 70,000 clones, about 91% of them present only once. Sequenced input: peripheral blood. The sequence came from a woman in her 70s with acute or convalescent COVID-19.

The CDR3 DNA reads as TGTGCCAGTAGTTTCCGGACAGGGACGACCTATGGCTACACCTTC. It specifies CASSFRTGTTYGYTF. This chain uses TRBV19 with TRBJ1-2; 8 bases line up with TRBD1. Germline CDR1 and CDR2: LNHDA and SQIVND (reference sequence). The CDR3 has 15 residues. The junction had 9 bases not matched to a gene; V was cut back by 5 bases and J by 4 bases.